Given below is one TCR beta chain in context. What it binds is unknown. The data originate from a study of OX40 agonist ivuxolimab in advanced cancers. At the level of the study: Of the patients, three showed partial responses, one with hepatocellular carcinoma and two with cutaneous melanoma. Study findings and constraints: On average, CD8+ T cells had more expanded clones than CD4+.

The method was immunoSEQ multiplex PCR; TCRdb's version includes in-frame clones alone and lacks a portion of them. Here the sample spans around 79,000 clones, 88% being singletons. This CDR3 contains 15 residues. Germline lookup yields CDR1 SGHDT and CDR2 YYEEEE. V was pared by 5 bases and J by 1 base, with 13 bases between. This specimen was CD4+ or CD8+ T cells sorted from blood, taken in a trial of the OX40 agonist ivuxolimab. V and J are TRBV5-6 and TRBJ1-3, with a possible D match to TRBD1 (5 bases). This sequence was found in an adult with an advanced solid tumor such as melanoma, head and neck, liver or kidney cancer. The CDR3 here is CASSFGEGSGNTIYF. CDR3 sequence (DNA): TGTGCCAGCAGTTTTGGTGAGGGGTCTGGAAACACCATATATTTT.